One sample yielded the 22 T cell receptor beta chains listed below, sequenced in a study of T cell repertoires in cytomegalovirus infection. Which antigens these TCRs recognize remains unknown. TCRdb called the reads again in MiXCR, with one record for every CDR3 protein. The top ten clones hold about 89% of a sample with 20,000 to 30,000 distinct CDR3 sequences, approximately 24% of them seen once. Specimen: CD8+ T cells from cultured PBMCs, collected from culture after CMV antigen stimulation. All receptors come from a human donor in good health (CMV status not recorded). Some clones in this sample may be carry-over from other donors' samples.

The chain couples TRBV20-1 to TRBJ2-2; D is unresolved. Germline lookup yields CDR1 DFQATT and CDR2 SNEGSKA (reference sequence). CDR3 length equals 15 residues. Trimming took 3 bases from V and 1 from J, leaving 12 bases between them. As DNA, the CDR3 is TGCAGTGCTAGGGACGACTTCAAGAACACCGGGGAGCTGTTTTTT. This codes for CSARDDFKNTGELFF.

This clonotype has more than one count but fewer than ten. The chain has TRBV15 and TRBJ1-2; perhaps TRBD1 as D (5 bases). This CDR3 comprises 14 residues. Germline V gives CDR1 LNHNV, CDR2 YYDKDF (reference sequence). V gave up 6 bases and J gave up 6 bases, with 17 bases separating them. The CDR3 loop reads CATSATAEVDGYTF. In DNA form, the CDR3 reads TGTGCCACCAGTGCGACAGCGGAGGTGGATGGCTACACCTTC.

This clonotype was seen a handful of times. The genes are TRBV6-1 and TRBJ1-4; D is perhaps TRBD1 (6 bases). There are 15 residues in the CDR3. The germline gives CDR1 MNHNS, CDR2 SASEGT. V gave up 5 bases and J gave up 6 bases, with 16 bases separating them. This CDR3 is CASSPFPGAHEKLFF. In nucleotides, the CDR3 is TGTGCCAGCAGTCCCTTCCCAGGGGCGCATGAAAAACTGTTTTTT.

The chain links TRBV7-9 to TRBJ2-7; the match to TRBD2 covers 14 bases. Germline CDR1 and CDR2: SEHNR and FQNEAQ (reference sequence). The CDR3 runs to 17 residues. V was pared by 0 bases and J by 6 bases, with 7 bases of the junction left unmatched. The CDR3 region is CASSLASGLAGGREQYF. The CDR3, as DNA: TGTGCCAGCAGCTTAGCCTCTGGACTAGCGGGGGGCCGCGAGCAGTACTTC.

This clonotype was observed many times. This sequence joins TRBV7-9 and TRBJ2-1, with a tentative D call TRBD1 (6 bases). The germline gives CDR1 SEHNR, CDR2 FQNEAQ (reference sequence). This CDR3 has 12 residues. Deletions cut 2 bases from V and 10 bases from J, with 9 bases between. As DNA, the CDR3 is TGTGCCAGCAGCTTATCCGGACAGGAGCAGTTCTTC. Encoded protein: CASSLSGQEQFF. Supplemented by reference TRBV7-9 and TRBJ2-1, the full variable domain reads DTGVSQNPRHKITKRGQNVTFRCDPISEHNRLYWYRQTLGQGPEFLTYFQNEAQLEKSRLLSDRFSAERPKGSFSTLEIQRTEQGDSAMYLCASSLSGQEQFFGPGTRLTVL.

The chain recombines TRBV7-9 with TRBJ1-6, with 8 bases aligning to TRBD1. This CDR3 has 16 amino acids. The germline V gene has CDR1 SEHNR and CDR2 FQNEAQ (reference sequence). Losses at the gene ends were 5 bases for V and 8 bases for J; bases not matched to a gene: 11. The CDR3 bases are TGTGCCAGCAGCCACACCGGACAGGGACATCATTCACCCCTCCACTTT. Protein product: CASSHTGQGHHSPLHF.

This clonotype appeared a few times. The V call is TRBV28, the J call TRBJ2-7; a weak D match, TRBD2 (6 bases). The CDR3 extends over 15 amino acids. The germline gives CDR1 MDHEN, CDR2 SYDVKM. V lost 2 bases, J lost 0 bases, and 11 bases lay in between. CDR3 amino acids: CASSLGPSDSYEQYF. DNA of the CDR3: TGTGCCAGCAGTTTAGGCCCTAGCGACTCCTACGAGCAGTACTTC.

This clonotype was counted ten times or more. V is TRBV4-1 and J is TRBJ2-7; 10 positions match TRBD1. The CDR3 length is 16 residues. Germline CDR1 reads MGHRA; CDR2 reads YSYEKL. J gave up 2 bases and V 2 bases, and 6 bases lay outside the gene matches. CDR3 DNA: TGCGCCAGCAGCCAAACTTGGGGACAGGGGACCTACGAGCAGTACTTC. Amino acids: CASSQTWGQGTYEQYF.

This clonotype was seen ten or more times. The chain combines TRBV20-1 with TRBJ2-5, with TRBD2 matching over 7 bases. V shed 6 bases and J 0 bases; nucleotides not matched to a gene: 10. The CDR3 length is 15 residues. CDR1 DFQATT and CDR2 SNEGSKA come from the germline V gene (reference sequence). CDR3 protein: CSADHLAENQETQYF. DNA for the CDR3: TGCAGTGCAGATCACCTAGCGGAAAACCAAGAGACCCAGTACTTC.

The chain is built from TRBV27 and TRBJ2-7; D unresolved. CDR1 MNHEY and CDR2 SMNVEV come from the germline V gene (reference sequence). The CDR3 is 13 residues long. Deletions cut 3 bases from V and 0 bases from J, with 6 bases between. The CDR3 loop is CASSLQISYEQYF. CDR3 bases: TGTGCCAGCAGTTTGCAGATCTCCTACGAGCAGTACTTC.

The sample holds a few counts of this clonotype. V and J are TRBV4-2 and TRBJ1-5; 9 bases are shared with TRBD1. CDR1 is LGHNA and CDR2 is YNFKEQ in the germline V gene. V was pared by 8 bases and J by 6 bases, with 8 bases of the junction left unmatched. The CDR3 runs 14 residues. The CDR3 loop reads CASAPGTGSQPQHF. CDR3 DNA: TGTGCCAGCGCCCCGGGGACAGGGAGTCAGCCCCAGCATTTT.

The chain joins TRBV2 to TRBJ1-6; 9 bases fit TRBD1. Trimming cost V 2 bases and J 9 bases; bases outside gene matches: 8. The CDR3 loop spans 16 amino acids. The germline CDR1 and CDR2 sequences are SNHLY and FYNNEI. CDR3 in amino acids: CASSELGQGAGSPLHF. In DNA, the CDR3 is TGTGCCAGCAGTGAACTGGGACAGGGAGCAGGTTCACCCCTCCACTTT.

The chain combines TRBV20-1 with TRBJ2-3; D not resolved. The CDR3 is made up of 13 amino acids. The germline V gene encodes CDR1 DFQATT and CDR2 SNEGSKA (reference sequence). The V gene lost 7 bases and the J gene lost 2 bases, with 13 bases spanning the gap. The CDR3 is CSVVLTYTDTQYF. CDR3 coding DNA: TGCAGTGTTGTGCTCACCTACACAGATACGCAGTATTTT.

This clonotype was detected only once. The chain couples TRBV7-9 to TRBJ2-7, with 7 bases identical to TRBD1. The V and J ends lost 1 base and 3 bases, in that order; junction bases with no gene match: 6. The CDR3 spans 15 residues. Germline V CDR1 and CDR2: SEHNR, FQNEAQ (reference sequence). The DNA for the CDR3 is TGTGCCAGCAGCTTAGTTCCAGGGGGAAACTACGAGCAGTACTTC. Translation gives CASSLVPGGNYEQYF.

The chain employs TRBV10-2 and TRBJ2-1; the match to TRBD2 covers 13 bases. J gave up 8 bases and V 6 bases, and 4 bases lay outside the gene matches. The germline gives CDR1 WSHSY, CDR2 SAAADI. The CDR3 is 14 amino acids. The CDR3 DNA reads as TGCGCCAGCAGCGGACTAGCGGGGGTCGATGAGCAGTTCTTC. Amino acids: CASSGLAGVDEQFF.

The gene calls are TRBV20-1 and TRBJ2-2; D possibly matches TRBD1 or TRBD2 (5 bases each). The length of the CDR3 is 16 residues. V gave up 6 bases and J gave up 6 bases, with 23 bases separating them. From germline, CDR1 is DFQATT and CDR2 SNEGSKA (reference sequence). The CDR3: CSAEVLGTYLAGELFF. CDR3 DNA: TGCAGTGCGGAAGTTCTCGGGACCTATCTAGCCGGGGAGCTGTTTTTT.

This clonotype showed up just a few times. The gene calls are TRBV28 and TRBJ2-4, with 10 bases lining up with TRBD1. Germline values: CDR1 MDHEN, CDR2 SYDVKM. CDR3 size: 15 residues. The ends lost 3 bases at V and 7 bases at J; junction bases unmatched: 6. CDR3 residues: CASSFQGQGWNIQYF. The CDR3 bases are TGTGCCAGCAGTTTCCAGGGACAGGGGTGGAACATTCAGTACTTC.

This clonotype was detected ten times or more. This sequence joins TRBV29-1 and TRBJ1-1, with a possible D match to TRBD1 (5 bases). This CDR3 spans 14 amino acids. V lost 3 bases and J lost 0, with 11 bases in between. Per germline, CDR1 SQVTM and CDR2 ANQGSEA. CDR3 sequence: CSVEVQAMNTEAFF. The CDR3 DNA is TGCAGCGTTGAGGTACAGGCGATGAACACTGAAGCTTTCTTT.

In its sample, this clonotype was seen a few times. CDR3 amino acids: CASSLDSAKNIQYF. The CDR3 DNA reads TGTGCCAGCAGTCTCGACAGCGCCAAAAACATTCAGTACTTC. V usage is TRBV6-2 or TRBV6-3 and J usage is TRBJ2-4; D perhaps matches TRBD1 (5 bases). Germline CDR1 reads MNHEY; CDR2 reads SVGEGT. This CDR3 is 14 amino acids long. V dropped 5 bases and J dropped 1 base, with 9 bases sitting between them.

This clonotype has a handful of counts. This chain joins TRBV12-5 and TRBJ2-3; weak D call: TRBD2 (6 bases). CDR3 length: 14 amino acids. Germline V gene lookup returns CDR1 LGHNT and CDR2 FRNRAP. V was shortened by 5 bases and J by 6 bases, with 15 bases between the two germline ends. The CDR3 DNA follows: TGTGCTAGTGGTGCGGGAACCCATCGGGATACGCAGTATTTT. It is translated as CASGAGTHRDTQYF.

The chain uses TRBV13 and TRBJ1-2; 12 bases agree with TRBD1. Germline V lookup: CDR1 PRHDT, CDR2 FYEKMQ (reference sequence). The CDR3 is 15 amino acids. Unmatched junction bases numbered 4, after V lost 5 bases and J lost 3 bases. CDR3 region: CASSRDRGQHYGYTF. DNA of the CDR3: TGTGCCAGCAGCCGGGACAGGGGGCAGCACTATGGCTACACCTTC.

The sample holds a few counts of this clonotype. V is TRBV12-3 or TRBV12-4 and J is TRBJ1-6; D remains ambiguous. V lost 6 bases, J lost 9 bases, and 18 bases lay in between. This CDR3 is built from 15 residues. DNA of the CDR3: TGTGCCAGCAGCCACAAGCCGCTACGCGGTTCACCCCTCCACTTT. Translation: CASSHKPLRGSPLHF.